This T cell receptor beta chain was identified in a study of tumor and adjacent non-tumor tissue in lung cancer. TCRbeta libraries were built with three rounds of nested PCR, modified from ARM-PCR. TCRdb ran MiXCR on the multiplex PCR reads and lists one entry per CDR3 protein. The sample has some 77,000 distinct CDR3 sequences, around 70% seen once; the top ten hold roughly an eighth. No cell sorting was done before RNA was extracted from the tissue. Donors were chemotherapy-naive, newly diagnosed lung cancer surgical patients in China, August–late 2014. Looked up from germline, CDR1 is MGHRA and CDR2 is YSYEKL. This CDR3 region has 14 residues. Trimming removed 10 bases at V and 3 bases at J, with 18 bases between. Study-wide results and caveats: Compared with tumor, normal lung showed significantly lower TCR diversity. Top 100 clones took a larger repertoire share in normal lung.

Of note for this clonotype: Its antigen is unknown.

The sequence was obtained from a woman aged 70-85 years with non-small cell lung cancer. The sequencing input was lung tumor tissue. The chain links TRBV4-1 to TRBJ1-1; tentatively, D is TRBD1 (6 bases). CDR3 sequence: CANNHRTEDTEAFF. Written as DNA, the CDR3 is TGCGCCAACAACCACCGGACAGAGGACACTGAAGCTTTCTTT.